Listed here is a single TCR beta chain. Its antigen is undetermined. The source of the sample is a study of PD-1 blockade in mismatch repair-deficient tumors. TCRdb keeps only in-frame clones here, not all; method: immunoSEQ multiplex PCR. Among about 110,000 clones listed, about 83% were seen once. This CDR3 comprises 16 residues. Germline CDR1 and CDR2: SGHAT and FQDESV (reference sequence). V was clipped by 1 base and J by 1 base; unmatched bases: 2. The study's findings and limits: Rapid post-treatment expansion, then contraction, generally preceding radiologic response, marked tumor-resident clones.

The chain joins TRBV11-1 to TRBJ2-3, with TRBD2 identical over 10 bases. The sample in question was peripheral blood, obtained about 13 months after starting pembrolizumab. The receptor was isolated from an adult with mismatch repair-deficient cancer. For the CDR3, the DNA is TGTGCCAGCAGCTTAGGCCTAGCGGGAGGCACAGATACGCAGTATTTT. This encodes CASSLGLAGGTDTQYF. Looking up the rest from reference TRBV11-1 and TRBJ2-3 gives the full variable domain: EAEVAQSPRYKITEKSQAVAFWCDPISGHATLYWYRQILGQGPELLVQFQDESVVDDSQLPKDRFSAERLKGVDSTLKIQPAELGDSAMYLCASSLGLAGGTDTQYFGPGTRLTVL.